The present T cell receptor (beta chain) was sequenced within a study of molecular identifiers for immune sequencing clone quantification. The authors gated naive CD8 T cells as CD8+CD4-CCR7+CD45RA+ for sorting. The ends lost 5 bases at V and 4 bases at J; junction bases unmatched: 9. The CDR3 is made up of 14 amino acids. Germline V gene data show CDR1 as SQVTM and CDR2 as ANQGSEA. This clonotype came up many times. The antigen remains undetermined. The authors built bulk TCR libraries by previously described methods with listed TCR primers. MiXCR, run by TCRdb on the PCR reads, gives a single entry per CDR3 protein. The repertoire consists of about 630,000 distinct CDR3 sequences, with roughly 27% occurring once and the leading ten covering about 0.84%. Findings of the study overall: Clones above 20 RNA copies contained over 97% of effector molecules and under 1% of naive molecules.

Input material: naive CD8+ T cells from blood, with Jurkat cell RNA spiked in. Stated subset: FACS-sorted CD8+CD4-CCR7+CD45RA+ naive T cells. The chain has TRBV29-1 and TRBJ1-1, with 8 positions matching TRBD1. This TCR was sampled from a human donor in good health. Some libraries in this study had Jurkat cell RNA spiked in. CDR3 residues: CSVTMQGARTEAFF. CDR3 nucleotides: TGCAGCGTTACCATGCAGGGGGCGCGCACTGAAGCTTTCTTT. The variable domain in full, with the rest retrieved from reference TRBV29-1 and TRBJ1-1, is SAVISQKPSRDICQRGTSLTIQCQVDSQVTMMFWYRQQPGQSLTLIATANQGSEATYESGFVIDKFPISRPNLTFSTLTVSNMSPEDSSIYLCSVTMQGARTEAFFGQGTRLTVV.